The present entry profiles one T cell receptor (beta chain) with its context. The age range of participants was about 18 to 95 years, with residence in under 25 US areas. This record comes from a study of blood T cell repertoires in COVID-19. This CDR3 has 16 residues. From germline, CDR1 is MNHNS and CDR2 SASEGT. The V end lost 4 bases, the J end lost 4 bases, and 17 bases lay between the germline ends. The repertoire was sequenced with immunoSEQ multiplex PCR; TCRdb's copy has only in-frame clones and lacks some. The sample includes more than 250,000 clones, roughly 85% of them seen just once. The chain employs TRBV6-1 and TRBJ1-5; possibly TRBD1 for D (6 bases). This TCR was recovered from a woman in her twenties or thirties who had recovered from COVID-19. Material for sequencing was PBMCs or T cells enriched from blood (not recorded which). The DNA of the CDR3 is TGTGCCAGCAGTGGAGGGACACAGGCAGCAAATCAGCCCCAGCATTTT. Protein sequence: CASSGGTQAANQPQHF.